Below are 13 T cell receptor beta chains sequenced from a single sample in a study of blood T cell repertoires in COVID-19. This table comes from immunoSEQ multiplex PCR, and its TCRdb copy is limited to in-frame clones, with some not included. The profile shows about 110,000 clones, over 60% of them singletons. Sample: peripheral blood. The receptors shown here come from a woman aged 80 or over with active or convalescent COVID-19.

The V gene is TRBV5-4, the J gene TRBJ1-3; the match to TRBD1 covers 8 bases. CDR3 size: 15 residues. Germline values: CDR1 SGHNT, CDR2 YYREEE (reference sequence). V lost 3 bases to trimming and J lost 0 bases; unmatched junction nucleotides: 2. CDR3 sequence (DNA): TGTGCCAGCAGCTCGGGACAGGACTCTGGAAACACCATATATTTT. It encodes CASSSGQDSGNTIYF.

This clone was counted a single time. The chain joins TRBV27 to TRBJ2-3; 8 positions agree with TRBD2. The CDR3 has 16 amino acids. Germline CDR1 MNHEY, CDR2 SMNVEV (reference sequence). V gave up 6 bases and J gave up 2 bases; unmatched junction bases: 10. The CDR3 nucleotides read TGTGCCAGCAGGAGCGGGAGTCGTGAAGACACAGATACGCAGTATTTT. Its protein is CASRSGSREDTDTQYF.

The V gene is TRBV6-2 or TRBV6-3, the J gene TRBJ2-2; D is uncertain. V gave up 3 bases and J gave up 6 bases, with 11 bases separating them. This CDR3 contains 14 residues. Germline CDR1 and CDR2: MNHEY and SVGEGT. This CDR3 is CASSYRSLAGELFF. CDR3 sequence (DNA): TGTGCCAGCAGTTATCGGTCCTTGGCCGGGGAGCTGTTTTTT.

This clone appeared once. J is TRBJ2-3 and V is TRBV18; 11 positions match TRBD2. Germline trimming cut 4 bases from V and 4 bases from J; bases unmatched to any gene: 7. The V gene's germline CDR1 is KGHSH and CDR2 LQKENI. CDR3 length: 16 amino acids. The CDR3 loop reads CASSLFSGRAADTQYF. The CDR3 nucleotides are TGTGCCAGCTCACTCTTTAGCGGGAGGGCCGCAGATACGCAGTATTTT.

This rearrangement joins TRBV10-3 to TRBJ2-7; D is perhaps TRBD1 (6 bases). V lost 6 bases, J lost 5 bases, and 17 bases lay in between. Germline V gene sequence: CDR1 ENHRY, CDR2 SYGVKD. The CDR3 is made up of 14 amino acids. The CDR3 sequence is CAISRTVAFHEQYF. The CDR3 nucleotides read TGTGCCATCAGCCGGACAGTTGCCTTCCACGAGCAGTACTTC.

The V gene is TRBV4-1, the J gene TRBJ2-3, with 7 bases that match TRBD2. V lost 1 base and J lost 6; bases outside the gene matches: 10. Germline lookup yields CDR1 MGHRA and CDR2 YSYEKL. The CDR3 contains 16 residues. Here the CDR3 reads CASSQVPVGGSDTQYF. CDR3 coding DNA: TGCGCCAGCAGCCAAGTTCCGGTGGGCGGGAGTGATACGCAGTATTTT.

The chain carries TRBV21-1 and TRBJ2-5; no DNA check was done on the table's D call, TRBD2. TRBV21-1 corresponds to a pseudogene. This CDR3 is 15 amino acids long. CDR3 DNA: TGTGCCAGCAGCAAACGACTAGCGGGCCGAGGGACCCAGTACTTC. Protein: CASSKRLAGRGTQYF.

The V and J genes are TRBV11-2 and TRBJ2-7, with 8 nucleotides matching TRBD1. Germline CDR1 reads SGHAT; CDR2 reads FQNNGV. After removal of 4 bases from V and 2 bases from J, the junction contained 7 bases not matched to a gene. The CDR3 has 15 residues. The CDR3 loop is CASSSQGARAYEQYF. CDR3 DNA sequence: TGTGCCAGCAGCTCTCAGGGGGCGCGTGCCTACGAGCAGTACTTC. Using reference TRBV11-2 and TRBJ2-7 for the parts outside the CDR3, the full variable domain is EAGVAQSPRYKIIEKRQSVAFWCNPISGHATLYWYQQILGQGPKLLIQFQNNGVVDDSQLPKDRFSAERLKGVDSTLKIQPAKLEDSAVYLCASSSQGARAYEQYFGPGTRLTVT.

The J gene is TRBJ1-5, the V gene TRBV28, with D possibly being TRBD1 (6 bases). CDR1 and CDR2 from the germline V gene are MDHEN and SYDVKM. V lost 6 bases and J 1 base, leaving 13 bases between the germline ends. The CDR3 is 15 residues long. CDR3: CASRLRQGSNQPQHF. CDR3 nucleotide sequence: TGTGCCAGCAGACTACGGCAGGGGAGCAATCAGCCCCAGCATTTT.

CDR3 in amino acids: CASSLLSDQPQHF. In DNA, the CDR3 is TGTGCCAGCAGCTTACTCTCCGATCAGCCCCAGCATTTT. The chain is built from TRBV7-9 and TRBJ1-5; D not resolved. The CDR3 extends over 13 amino acids. Germline-derived CDR1 and CDR2 are SEHNR and FQNEAQ (reference sequence). Trimming took 2 bases from V and 5 from J, leaving 7 bases between them.

The chain links TRBV3-1 (or the pseudogene TRBV3-2) to TRBJ2-7; 7 bases fit TRBD1. Germline V CDR1 and CDR2: LGHDT, YNNKEL (reference sequence). Unmatched junction bases numbered 9, after V lost 4 bases and J lost 3 bases. The CDR3 sequence is 15 residues long. The CDR3 loop is CASSPSGQLLYEQYF. For the CDR3, the DNA is TGTGCCAGCAGCCCGTCGGGACAGTTACTCTACGAGCAGTACTTC.

This rearrangement joins TRBV28 to TRBJ1-1; no firm D call. Germline V gene data show CDR1 as MDHEN and CDR2 as SYDVKM. Trimming removed 4 bases at V and 4 bases at J, with 13 bases between. This CDR3 has 14 amino acids. DNA for the CDR3: TGTGCCAGCAGTTCCCTTTCATCGAGCACTGAAGCTTTCTTT. Encoded protein: CASSSLSSSTEAFF.

The V call is TRBV29-1, the J call TRBJ1-5, with D tentatively TRBD1 (5 bases). This CDR3 spans 14 amino acids. CDR1 and CDR2 (germline): SQVTM, ANQGSEA. V was cut by 6 bases and J by 3 bases, with 15 bases left in between. Written as DNA, the CDR3 is TGCAGCGTCAGACAGCTATCATCCAATCAGCCCCAGCATTTT. Its translation: CSVRQLSSNQPQHF.